These T cell receptor beta chains were read from a single sample in a study of spatial heterogeneity in lung cancer. From the 5' RACE reads, TCRdb called clonotypes with MiXCR, one entry per CDR3 protein. The data hold 20,000 or so distinct CDR3 sequences, with roughly 3% observed a single time. Sequencing used PBMCs, obtained at surgery. The receptors were sampled from a female donor with early-stage non-small cell lung cancer. Both conserved end residues are part of each CDR3. Each record gives: J gene, clone size, V gene, D gene, CDR3 DNA, CDR3 protein. A D gene is named only where the DNA matches it firmly. For some rows the clone size is stated as once, few or many, or as a class when expanded; others skip it.

TRBJ1-6 | many | TRBV27 | TRBD1 | TGTGCCAGCAGTTTTGGACAGGGTGGTTCACCCCTCCACTTT | CASSFGQGGSPLHF
TRBJ2-7 | . | TRBV20-1 | . | TGCAGTGCTAGAGGGCGCAACTGGCCCGGGTCTGAAGAGCAGTACTTC | CSARGRNWPGSEEQYF
TRBJ2-4 | many | TRBV19 | TRBD2 | TGTGCCAGTGGGAGCGGGAGTGCCAAAAACATTCAGTACTTC | CASGSGSAKNIQYF
TRBJ1-5 | many | TRBV27 | . | TGTGCCAGCAGTGAAGAACCCAGCAATCAGCCCCAGCATTTT | CASSEEPSNQPQHF
TRBJ1-5 | few | TRBV5-5 | TRBD1 | TGTGCCAGCAGCTTAAAGGGGGCTAGCAATCAGCCCCAGCATTTT | CASSLKGASNQPQHF
TRBJ2-1 | many | TRBV7-9 | . | TGTGCCAGCAGCCCTTGGGACGGAGGGGAGCAGTTCTTC | CASSPWDGGEQFF
TRBJ2-5 | medium-sized | TRBV29-1 | . | TGCAGCGTTGGGGATGAGACCCAGTACTTC | CSVGDETQYF
TRBJ2-1 | many | TRBV6-6 | TRBD1 | TGTGCCAGCAGTAGATACGATTCCGGGACAGGTCAAAAGCGGTACTACAATGAGCAGTTCTTC | CASSRYDSGTGQKRYYNEQFF
TRBJ2-7 | many | TRBV7-9 | . | TGTGCCAGCAGCCCCCCAGGAGACTACGAGCAGTACTTC | CASSPPGDYEQYF
TRBJ1-2 | many | TRBV20-1 | . | TGCAGTGCTACCAGACAGGTCTATGGCTACACCTTC | CSATRQVYGYTF
TRBJ2-3 | many | TRBV4-1 | . | TGCGCCAGCAGCCAAGTACTGGGGGAATCTAGCACAGATACGCAGTATTTT | CASSQVLGESSTDTQYF
TRBJ2-7 | many | TRBV9 | . | TGTGCCAGCAGCGTAGCAAGCGGACCCTACGAGCAGTACTTC | CASSVASGPYEQYF
TRBJ2-1 | medium-sized | TRBV19 | TRBD2 | TGTGCCAGTAGTATGACTAGCGGGAGTTTGGATGAGCAGTTCTTC | CASSMTSGSLDEQFF
TRBJ1-1 | medium-sized | TRBV29-1 | TRBD1 | TGCAGCGTTGAACAGACAGGGGAGTCCGAAGCTTTCTTT | CSVEQTGESEAFF
TRBJ1-1 | many | TRBV5-1 | TRBD1 | TGCGCCAGCAGCGGAGGGACAGGGGGCGTTCTCGCTGAAGCTTTCTTT | CASSGGTGGVLAEAFF
TRBJ1-1 | many | TRBV7-3 | . | TGTGCCAGCAGCTTGGAGCCGGCGCGGAACACTGAAGCTTTCTTT | CASSLEPARNTEAFF
TRBJ1-4 | many | TRBV19 | . | TGTGCCAGTAAAAATTCGGCAACTAATGAAAAACTGTTTTTT | CASKNSATNEKLFF
TRBJ2-2 | many | TRBV20-1 | . | TGCAGTGCCGGAGCGACCGGGGAGCTGTTTTTT | CSAGATGELFF
TRBJ2-7 | many | TRBV12-3/TRBV12-4 | TRBD1 | TGTGCCAGCAGTTTCGAGGGCAGGGGGCCCTACGAGCAGTACTTC | CASSFEGRGPYEQYF
TRBJ2-1 | many | TRBV14 | TRBD2 | TGTGCCAGCAGCCAGGATAGCGGGAGTCTGTTTGATGAGCAGTTCTTC | CASSQDSGSLFDEQFF
TRBJ2-5 | many | TRBV10-3 | . | TGTGCCATCAGTGAGTCGGAAGGGATGGGGTCAGAGACCCAGTACTTC | CAISESEGMGSETQYF
TRBJ2-3 | few | TRBV20-1 | . | TGCAGTGCTAGAGATGGCGGTAGCACAGATACGCAGTATTTT | CSARDGGSTDTQYF
TRBJ1-2 | many | TRBV7-9 | . | TGTGCCAGCAGCTCCACTCAGGGAGAGGAGGATGGCTACACCTTC | CASSSTQGEEDGYTF
TRBJ2-5 | many | TRBV30 | TRBD2 | TGTGCCTGGAGTGTCCTAGCGGGAGCCAGAGAGACCCAGTACTTC | CAWSVLAGARETQYF
TRBJ2-7 | many | TRBV23-1 | TRBD2 | TGCGCCAGCAGCAAAAGAACTAGCGGGTCTGTCGAGCAGTACTTC | CASSKRTSGSVEQYF
TRBJ2-1 | many | TRBV7-8 | TRBD2 | TGTGCCAGCAGCTTAGCGAGACTAGCGGGGTCCTACAATGAGCAGTTCTTC | CASSLARLAGSYNEQFF
TRBJ1-2 | many | TRBV29-1 | . | TGCAGCGTTGAAGGGGCCAGTGGAGGCGGCTACACCTTC | CSVEGASGGGYTF
TRBJ2-1 | . | TRBV7-8 | TRBD1 | TGTGCCAGCAGCTTAGGACAGGGGGTTTACAATGAGCAGTTCTTC | CASSLGQGVYNEQFF